This T cell receptor beta chain was recovered during a study of blood T cell repertoires in COVID-19. Germline V gene sequence: CDR1 MNHEY, CDR2 SMNVEV (reference sequence). CDR3 size: 18 residues. V was pared by 5 bases and J by 0 bases, with 22 bases between. Generated by immunoSEQ multiplex PCR, the TCRdb table keeps only in-frame clones and is missing some. The sample gives around 93,000 clones, 90% of which show up once; about 6.3% is in the top ten. The sequence derives from a man younger than 35 with COVID-19, enrolled during active disease. The chain carries TRBV27 and TRBJ1-2, with D possibly TRBD1 on 5 matching bases. The sample comprised peripheral blood. The CDR3 DNA sequence: TGTGCCAGCAGTCCCGGGGGTTGGGGAACGGTAGCTAACTATGGCTACACCTTC. Its translation is CASSPGGWGTVANYGYTF.